Shown below are 13 T cell receptor beta chains from a single sample sequenced in a study of blood T cell repertoires in COVID-19. Here immunoSEQ multiplex PCR was the method, and the copy in TCRdb shows in-frame clones only, minus some. The sample holds a few hundred thousand clones, just under 90% seen once. Specimen: PBMCs or T cells enriched from blood (not recorded which). The receptors originated from a woman younger than 45 who had recovered from COVID-19.

This clone has a single count. The chain joins TRBV11-2 to TRBJ1-1; D is perhaps TRBD1 (5 bases). Germline-derived CDR1 and CDR2 are SGHAT and FQNNGV. CDR3 length: 14 residues. With 1 base removed from V and 4 bases from J, the gap between germline ends came to 10 bases. CDR3: CASSLGRGGTEAFF. In DNA, the CDR3 is TGTGCCAGCAGCTTAGGGCGGGGGGGCACTGAAGCTTTCTTT.

V and J are TRBV4-1 and TRBJ2-5, with D maybe TRBD2 (6 bases). The CDR3 totals 15 residues. V lost 1 base and J lost 5, with 14 bases in between. Germline values: CDR1 MGHRA, CDR2 YSYEKL. CDR3 in amino acids: CASSQVFGRDETQYF. CDR3 nucleotides: TGCGCCAGCAGCCAAGTGTTTGGGCGGGATGAGACCCAGTACTTC.

V usage is TRBV29-1 and J usage is TRBJ1-5; D is possibly TRBD1 (5 bases). In germline, CDR1 is SQVTM, CDR2 ANQGSEA. The CDR3 contains 12 residues. The V gene lost 4 bases and the J gene lost 8 bases, with 12 bases spanning the gap. CDR3 loop: CSVAGEGKPQHF. DNA for the CDR3: TGCAGCGTTGCGGGGGAAGGGAAGCCCCAGCATTTT.

The gene calls are TRBV5-1 and TRBJ2-7; the D gene is possibly TRBD1 (5 bases). The germline CDR1 and CDR2 sequences are SGHRS and YFSETQ. This CDR3 spans 14 amino acids. Trimming took off 2 bases at V and 5 bases at J, with 14 bases between the two ends. As DNA, the CDR3 is TGCGCCAGCAGCTTCATCTCTCAGGGCCACGAGCAGTACTTC. Its protein product is CASSFISQGHEQYF.

J is TRBJ1-2 and V is TRBV2; 7 nucleotides agree with TRBD1. CDR1 is SNHLY, CDR2 FYNNEI, per germline. The length of the CDR3 is 14 residues. V gave up 11 bases and J gave up 6 bases; unmatched junction bases: 15. The CDR3 here is CAVQLTGMGDGYTF. The CDR3 nucleotides read TGTGCCGTCCAATTGACAGGGATGGGAGATGGCTACACCTTC.

The table lists this clone with a count of one. The chain has TRBV10-1 and TRBJ1-2, with D uncertain. V was clipped by 2 bases and J by 6 bases, with 10 bases between them. Germline V gene sequence: CDR1 WNHNN, CDR2 SYGVQD (reference sequence). This CDR3 is 13 amino acids long. CDR3: CASSESERDGYTF. In nucleotides, the CDR3 is TGCGCCAGCAGTGAGAGTGAGAGGGATGGCTACACCTTC.

This clone has more than one count but fewer than ten. The rearrangement joins TRBV2 to TRBJ1-4; a possible D gene is TRBD1 (5 bases). The germline V gene has CDR1 SNHLY and CDR2 FYNNEI. This CDR3 contains 16 residues. Trimming left V 2 bases short and J 4 bases short, with 14 bases between. CDR3 nucleotide sequence: TGTGCCAGCAGTGAACTGACGGGGAGGGGTAATGAAAAACTGTTTTTT. Its protein is CASSELTGRGNEKLFF.

The J gene is TRBJ2-1, the V gene TRBV5-1; 11 nucleotides agree with TRBD2. CDR1 and CDR2 from the germline V gene are SGHRS and YFSETQ. This CDR3 has 15 residues. V shed 2 bases and J 5 bases; nucleotides not matched to a gene: 3. The CDR3 DNA reads TGCGCCAGCAGCTTCCTAGCGGGAGGAAACAATGAGCAGTTCTTC. Amino acids: CASSFLAGGNNEQFF.

This chain links TRBV6-5 with TRBJ2-5, with 7 nucleotides matching TRBD1. The CDR3 is made up of 16 amino acids. The germline CDR1 and CDR2 sequences are MNHEY and SVGAGI. Germline trimming cut 0 bases from V and 1 base from J; bases unmatched to any gene: 5. The CDR3 protein is CASSYSGTVVQETQYF. The CDR3 nucleotides are TGTGCCAGCAGTTACTCAGGGACAGTCGTCCAAGAGACCCAGTACTTC.

The rearrangement uses TRBV18 and TRBJ1-1; the match to TRBD1 covers 9 bases. V lost 3 bases to trimming and J lost 3 bases; unmatched junction nucleotides: 5. The CDR3 runs to 15 residues. Germline assignment: CDR1 KGHSH and CDR2 LQKENI. The CDR3 DNA sequence: TGTGCCAGCTCACCCACACAGGGGGCGGACACTGAAGCTTTCTTT. It specifies CASSPTQGADTEAFF.

This clone was seen a handful of times. The chain is built from TRBV27 and TRBJ1-6; possibly TRBD1 for D (6 bases). Germline CDR1 reads MNHEY; CDR2 reads SMNVEV (reference sequence). V was shortened by 5 bases and J by 6 bases, with 11 bases between the two germline ends. CDR3 size: 14 residues. The CDR3 reads CASSTRGGNSPLHF. As DNA, the CDR3 is TGTGCCAGCAGTACCAGGGGCGGTAATTCACCCCTCCACTTT.

This clone was seen ten or more times. The chain combines TRBV11-2 with TRBJ2-1, with D unresolved. CDR1 and CDR2 (germline): SGHAT, FQNNGV. CDR3 length: 14 residues. V lost 10 bases and J 8 bases, leaving 21 bases between the germline ends. The CDR3 region is CAIEVSVPSYEQFF. The CDR3 DNA is TGTGCCATTGAGGTTTCGGTCCCTTCCTATGAGCAGTTCTTC.

The chain couples TRBV7-2 to TRBJ2-5; 10 positions match TRBD2. The CDR3 sequence is 15 residues long. Germline CDR1 and CDR2: SGHTA and FQGNSA. Trimming cost V 5 bases and J 2 bases; bases outside gene matches: 5. For the CDR3, the DNA is TGTGCCAGCAGCGGACTTAGCGGGAGGCAAGAGACCCAGTACTTC. Protein product: CASSGLSGRQETQYF. Complete variable domain (other parts from reference TRBV7-2 and TRBJ2-5): GAGVSQSPSNKVTEKGKDVELRCDPISGHTALYWYRQSLGQGLEFLIYFQGNSAPDKSGLPSDRFSAERTGGSVSTLTIQRTQQEDSAVYLCASSGLSGRQETQYFGPGTRLLVL.